Listed below are T cell receptor beta chains from one sample, sequenced in a study of blood T cell repertoires in COVID-19. Here immunoSEQ multiplex PCR was the method, and the copy in TCRdb shows in-frame clones only, minus some. The sample consists of approximately 170,000 clones, 84% of them appearing once. The sequenced material came from PBMCs or T cells enriched from blood (not recorded which). The receptors originated from a man between 45 and 60 years old who had recovered from COVID-19. Both conserved end residues are trimmed from each CDR3.

j_gene | v_gene | CDR3aa
TRBJ2-3 | TRBV27 | ASSSTWTGGEDTQY
TRBJ1-3 | TRBV6-5 | ASSYKPGQAGNTIY
TRBJ1-5 | TRBV28 | ASSSLTGSNQPQH
TRBJ1-2 | TRBV5-4 | ASSLVERGGNGYT
TRBJ2-7 | TRBV7-2 | ASSWTVNYEQY
TRBJ1-2 | TRBV5-6 | ASSLSGVRSYT
TRBJ1-4 | TRBV18 | ASSPPPGWEGNEKLF
TRBJ2-5 | TRBV5-1 | ASSELAGAFGTQY
TRBJ1-5 | TRBV6-5 | ASSNPRGFNQPQH
TRBJ1-2 | TRBV5-1 | ASSPGGSGYT
TRBJ2-5 | TRBV4-1 | ASNLNGGQETQY
TRBJ2-2 | TRBV5-1 | ASSPSGQGLF
TRBJ2-3 | TRBV10-3 | AISESLAGDSDTQY
TRBJ2-3 | TRBV9 | ASSVTGQGFADTQY
TRBJ2-5 | TRBV16 | ASSHGETQY
TRBJ1-2 | TRBV2 | ASRGDWNYGYT
TRBJ1-5 | TRBV6-5 | ASRPRAGAYQPQH
TRBJ1-6 | TRBV28 | ASSFAPQDSPLH
TRBJ2-6 | TRBV7-2 | ASSLRGSGANVLT
TRBJ1-2 | TRBV18 | ASSPNRQGFGGYT
TRBJ1-2 | TRBV2 | ASKLEIYGYT
TRBJ1-1 | TRBV10-3 | AISGRTGEEAF
TRBJ2-5 | TRBV7-3 | ASSPLERGPQETQY
TRBJ1-1 | TRBV6-5 | ASIDKGLVTEAF
TRBJ1-2 | TRBV10-3 | AISESRVRGSYT
TRBJ2-2 | TRBV3-1/TRBV3-2 | ASSHQGAGELF
TRBJ1-1 | TRBV19 | ASSAGGLAF
TRBJ1-2 | TRBV11-2 | ASWGGRGPPGYGYT
TRBJ2-3 | TRBV30 | AWSQARTQY
TRBJ1-2 | TRBV15 | ATNFWTVYGYT
TRBJ2-1 | TRBV12-3/TRBV12-4 | ASKAGGPQF
TRBJ1-5 | TRBV19 | ASSTLQGMNQPQH
TRBJ2-2 | TRBV6-4 | ASRTGVTGELF
TRBJ1-6 | TRBV7-3 | ASSLGGSYNSPLH
TRBJ1-2 | TRBV9 | ASSVSGGPNYGYT